A single TCR beta chain is shown here with its context. Its cognate antigen is unknown. The data are from a study of blood T cells in healthy people across ages. Overall study results and limits: Per-million-T-cell TCR beta diversity fell roughly linearly with age.

The authors drew around 9.3 milliliters of peripheral blood from each donor. A sample-barcoded 5' primer and a J-beta primer mix were used in a second PCR of roughly 7 to 11 cycles. Each single sample gave us at least 3 million CDR3-containing paired-end reads. Via MiXCR, TCRdb re-called the 5' RACE reads, giving one row per CDR3 protein. This sample has fewer than 900,000 distinct CDR3 sequences, with roughly 45% found just once. Germline V gene lookup returns CDR1 SGHTA and CDR2 FQGNSA. This CDR3 comprises 12 residues. The V segment lost 7 bases and the J segment 3 bases; nucleotides outside the gene matches: 2.

Sequencing input: blood. This chain connects TRBV7-2 to TRBJ2-7, with 8 positions matching TRBD1. This TCR was recovered from a woman aged 55-69 years in good health. CDR3 sequence reads: CASNTGGYEQYF. In nucleotides, the CDR3 is TGTGCCAGCAACACAGGGGGCTACGAGCAGTACTTC.